This T cell receptor (beta chain) was sequenced for a study of cytomegalovirus exposure and HLA in healthy donors. Overall study results and limits: The study labeled about 160 TCR beta chains cytomegalovirus-associated.

Comments on this clone: The antigen is unknown.

V dropped 3 bases and J dropped 1; count of bases not matched to a gene: 8. Germline CDR1 SGHAT, CDR2 FQNNGV. CDR3 length: 16 residues. Produced via immunoSEQ multiplex PCR; TCRdb's table is partial and in-frame only. The sample contains 250,000 to 400,000 clones, around 90% of which appear only once. The sample consisted of PBMCs. The chain uses TRBV11-2 and TRBJ2-7; 8 bases fit TRBD1. The receptor was isolated from a man aged 25-45 years in good health and CMV-seronegative. The CDR3 sequence is CASSFAWTGNSYEQYF. CDR3 DNA: TGTGCCAGCAGCTTCGCCTGGACAGGGAATTCCTACGAGCAGTACTTC.